These 18 T cell receptor beta chains were sequenced from one sample in a study of Tregs in tolerant kidney transplant recipients. Only in-frame clones appear in the TCRdb table, and some are missing; sequencing was by immunoSEQ multiplex PCR. The data contain about 78,000 clones, approximately 90% of them singletons. The sequenced sample was Tregs from blood, obtained before the transplant. The receptors shown here come from a human donor who received a combined kidney and bone marrow transplant.

The chain combines TRBV9 with TRBJ2-1; 13 nucleotides line up with TRBD2. J was trimmed by 4 bases and V by 2 bases; bases with no gene match: 6. The CDR3 consists of 17 residues. The germline V gene has CDR1 SGDLS and CDR2 YYNGEE. In DNA, the CDR3 is TGTGCCAGCAGCGTTGAAGGACTAGCGGGAGAGTACAATGAGCAGTTCTTC. Translated, it gives CASSVEGLAGEYNEQFF.

This chain connects TRBV4-2 to TRBJ2-7; 8 positions match TRBD2. Per the germline V gene, CDR1 is LGHNA and CDR2 is YNFKEQ. The V gene end was trimmed by 0 bases and the J gene end by 3 bases; junction bases not matched to a gene: 7. This CDR3 contains 16 residues. CDR3 protein: CASSQDLGRALYEQYF. The DNA of the CDR3 is TGTGCCAGCAGCCAAGATCTCGGGAGGGCCCTCTACGAGCAGTACTTC.

This clone was found once. The chain links TRBV5-4 to TRBJ1-2; a possible D gene is TRBD1 (5 bases). Per the germline V gene, CDR1 is SGHNT and CDR2 is YYREEE (reference sequence). The germline V and J ends were trimmed by 4 bases and 2 bases, with 12 bases remaining between them. The CDR3 loop spans 14 amino acids. CDR3 residues: CASSQGPTNYGYTF. CDR3 DNA sequence: TGTGCCAGCAGCCAGGGACCGACGAACTATGGCTACACCTTC.

This clone appeared a single time. The rearrangement links TRBV5-1 to TRBJ2-3; D gene ambiguous. The germline CDR1 and CDR2 sequences are SGHRS and YFSETQ. The V end was cut by 0 bases, the J end by 0 bases, with 11 bases between. There are 16 residues in the CDR3. The CDR3 loop is CASSLGANPSTDTQYF. The CDR3 DNA reads as TGCGCCAGCAGCTTGGGGGCAAACCCTAGCACAGATACGCAGTATTTT.

This CDR3 reads CASSYGTVNTEAFF. The CDR3 DNA reads TGTGCCAGCAGTTATGGGACGGTGAACACTGAAGCTTTCTTT. The V call is TRBV6-5, the J call TRBJ1-1, with D possibly TRBD1 on 5 matching bases. Germline V gives CDR1 MNHEY, CDR2 SVGAGI. The V and J ends lost 3 bases and 0 bases respectively, with 8 bases between them. The CDR3 spans 14 residues.

The chain has TRBV7-9 and TRBJ1-1, with unresolved D. Between the trimmed V and J ends, which lost 5 bases and 3 bases, there was a span of 10 bases. CDR3 length: 13 residues. CDR1 is SEHNR and CDR2 is FQNEAQ in the germline V gene (reference sequence). The CDR3 DNA reads as TGTGCCAGCAGCCCCCTTCGGGACACTGAAGCTTTCTTT. As protein: CASSPLRDTEAFF.

The chain has TRBV28 and TRBJ1-5, with TRBD1 identical over 7 bases. CDR3 size: 18 residues. The germline CDR1 and CDR2 sequences are MDHEN and SYDVKM. After removal of 5 bases from V and 2 bases from J, the junction contained 15 bases not matched to a gene. This chain's CDR3 is CASSGGPDRAMGNQPQHF. CDR3 coding DNA: TGTGCCAGCAGTGGAGGGCCTGACAGGGCTATGGGCAATCAGCCCCAGCATTTT.

V and J are TRBV28 and TRBJ1-5; tentatively, D is TRBD1 (6 bases). V was trimmed by 2 bases and J by 4 bases, leaving 12 bases between them. This CDR3 has 15 residues. Germline V gene data show CDR1 as MDHEN and CDR2 as SYDVKM. The CDR3 spells CASSLARGLNQPQHF. DNA of the CDR3: TGTGCCAGCAGTTTAGCCAGGGGATTGAATCAGCCCCAGCATTTT.

This clone showed up just once. CDR3 coding DNA: TGTGCCAGCAGCTCGCCCCAGGGTGTAGATACGCAGTATTTT. The encoded protein is CASSSPQGVDTQYF. The rearrangement joins TRBV5-4 to TRBJ2-3, with a tentative D call TRBD1 (5 bases). Germline CDR1 is SGHNT and CDR2 is YYREEE (reference sequence). Trimming pared 3 bases from V and 5 bases from J, leaving 13 bases between. This CDR3 comprises 14 residues.

This chain links TRBV19 with TRBJ2-1; 9 bases are a match to TRBD2. The trim removed 3 bases at V and 4 bases at J, leaving 7 bases unmatched. The germline V gene has CDR1 LNHDA and CDR2 SQIVND (reference sequence). The CDR3 is made up of 16 amino acids. DNA for the CDR3: TGTGCCAGTAGTATTGGGGCTAGCGGGAAATACAATGAGCAGTTCTTC. This gives the protein CASSIGASGKYNEQFF. Drawing the rest from reference TRBV19 and TRBJ2-1, the complete variable domain is DGGITQSPKYLFRKEGQNVTLSCEQNLNHDAMYWYRQDPGQGLRLIYYSQIVNDFQKGDIAEGYSVSREKKESFPLTVTSAQKNPTAFYLCASSIGASGKYNEQFFGPGTRLTVL.

The chain uses TRBV4-2 and TRBJ2-7; 9 positions match TRBD1. This CDR3 spans 16 amino acids. The V gene's germline CDR1 is LGHNA and CDR2 YNFKEQ. With 8 bases clipped from V and 0 bases from J, the junction kept 11 bases outside the gene matches. The CDR3, as DNA: TGTGCCAGCGGTCCTAGGACAGGGGTGAGCTCCTACGAGCAGTACTTC. Translation: CASGPRTGVSSYEQYF.

The chain has TRBV7-2 and TRBJ2-5; a weak D match, TRBD2 (5 bases). Trimming shortened V by 0 bases and J by 5 bases, and 10 bases separated the two germline ends. The CDR3 is 14 residues long. The germline V gene encodes CDR1 SGHTA and CDR2 FQGNSA. The CDR3 bases are TGTGCCAGCAGCTTAGCGGGAGCATCGGAGACCCAGTACTTC. Translation gives CASSLAGASETQYF.

The sample holds a few counts of this clone. The rearrangement uses TRBV4-3 and TRBJ1-4; 8 positions agree with TRBD1. The junction had 6 bases not matched to a gene; V was cut back by 4 bases and J by 5 bases. The CDR3 is 15 amino acids. Germline CDR1 and CDR2: LGHNA and YSLEER. CDR3: CASSLGGQANEKLFF. The CDR3 region has the DNA TGCGCCAGCAGCCTAGGGGGACAGGCGAATGAAAAACTGTTTTTT.

This clone was seen a single time. The chain is built from TRBV5-1 and TRBJ1-1; 7 bases are a match to TRBD1. Germline V lookup: CDR1 SGHRS, CDR2 YFSETQ. There are 14 residues in the CDR3. V was clipped by 4 bases and J by 0 bases; unmatched bases: 3. The CDR3 here is CASSTGQMNTEAFF. CDR3 sequence (DNA): TGCGCCAGCAGCACGGGACAGATGAACACTGAAGCTTTCTTT.

With respect to this clone: Other DNA sequences of this sample code for an identical CDR3. The rearrangement links TRBV19 to TRBJ1-5; D remains ambiguous. The germline V and J ends were trimmed by 5 bases and 4 bases, with 6 bases remaining between them. Germline V lookup: CDR1 LNHDA, CDR2 SQIVND (reference sequence). The CDR3 has 12 amino acids. As DNA, the CDR3 is TGTGCCAGTAGTCCAAGGAATCAGCCCCAGCATTTT. Residues: CASSPRNQPQHF.

The chain combines TRBV11-1 with TRBJ2-3, with D hard to call. Per the germline V gene, CDR1 is SGHAT and CDR2 is FQDESV (reference sequence). V was cut by 3 bases and J by 5 bases, with 6 bases left in between. The length of the CDR3 is 12 residues. The chain's CDR3 is CASSLLLDTQYF. CDR3 DNA: TGTGCCAGCAGCTTGCTTTTAGATACGCAGTATTTT.

The chain joins TRBV27 to TRBJ2-6; D uncertain. The V gene's germline CDR1 is MNHEY and CDR2 SMNVEV (reference sequence). This CDR3 comprises 15 residues. Trimming removed 5 bases at V and 1 base at J, with 9 bases between. CDR3 sequence: CASSPTVSGANVLTF. CDR3 in DNA: TGTGCCAGCAGTCCCACAGTGTCTGGGGCCAACGTCCTGACTTTC.

This rearrangement joins TRBV4-3 to TRBJ2-7, with D possibly TRBD2 on 7 matching bases. Germline CDR1 is LGHNA and CDR2 is YSLEER. Trimming stripped 1 base from V and 3 bases from J, with 13 bases between. CDR3 length: 15 residues. The CDR3 here is CASSQGRGANYEQYF. The DNA for the CDR3 is TGCGCCAGCAGCCAAGGTCGGGGGGCCAACTACGAGCAGTACTTC.